The clone carrying this T cell receptor (beta chain) showed up just a few times. Its antigen is currently unknown. Germline V gives CDR1 SGHTA, CDR2 FQGNSA. J lost 6 bases, V lost 5 bases, and 5 bases had no gene match. CDR3 length: 13 residues. In TCRdb, the RT-PCR reads were re-called with MiXCR into one record per CDR3 protein. The sample carries more than 450,000 distinct CDR3 sequences, 7.6% recorded once. The data originate from a study of response to subunit inactivated influenza vaccine. Points from the study as a whole: With each seasonal influenza vaccination, the authors suggested, few new T cells are recruited.

Sample: PBMCs from blood, taken 23 to 25 months after vaccination. This sequence originates from a man aged 45-69 years who received an inactivated influenza vaccine. This chain uses TRBV7-2 with TRBJ2-7; 9 bases are a match to TRBD1. The CDR3 loop is CASSKTGGSEQYF. CDR3 nucleotide sequence: TGTGCCAGCAGCAAGACAGGGGGTAGCGAGCAGTACTTC.